Listed here are 12 T cell receptor beta chains from one sample, sequenced in a study of blood T cells in healthy people across ages. Then a second PCR, running roughly 7 to 11 cycles, was carried out with a sample-barcoded 5' primer and a J-beta primer mix. TCRdb fed the 5' RACE reads into MiXCR, producing one record per CDR3 protein. The sample includes some 1.6 million distinct CDR3 sequences, roughly 32% of them seen just once. Sequenced input: blood. The receptor source for this set is a young woman in good health.

J is TRBJ2-2 and V is TRBV27; maybe TRBD1 (5 bases). CDR3 length: 14 residues. Trimming cost V 8 bases and J 4 bases, with 14 bases left between them. CDR1 is MNHEY, CDR2 SMNVEV, per germline (reference sequence). The chain's CDR3 is CASSVFTGTGELFF. CDR3 sequence (DNA): TGTGCCAGCTCCGTCTTCACAGGCACCGGGGAGCTGTTTTTT.

This sequence joins TRBV25-1 and TRBJ2-4; tentatively, D is TRBD1 or TRBD2 (6 bases each). The end of the DNA is better explained by TRBJ2-7, so the J call may be wrong. CDR1 and CDR2 (germline): MGHDK, SYGVNS. This CDR3 is 14 amino acids long. CDR3: CASSELGGHDEQYF. In nucleotides, the CDR3 is TGTGCCAGCAGTGAATTAGGGGGGCATGACGAGCAGTACTTC.

The V gene is TRBV12-3 or TRBV12-4, the J gene TRBJ2-3, with D perhaps being TRBD1 or TRBD2 (5 bases each). CDR3 size: 15 residues. V was cut by 1 base and J by 5 bases, with 13 bases left in between. CDR3 region: CASSLEMGGGDTQYF. In nucleotides, the CDR3 is TGTGCCAGCAGTTTAGAGATGGGTGGGGGAGATACGCAGTATTTT.

The chain uses TRBV2 and TRBJ1-1; D is uncertain. There are 18 residues in the CDR3. Between the trimmed V and J ends, which lost 1 base and 0 bases, there was a span of 18 bases. CDR1 is SNHLY and CDR2 is FYNNEI in the germline V gene. CDR3 coding DNA: TGTGCCAGCAGTGAAGGAAACAGATTGCCACTAATGAACACTGAAGCTTTCTTT. Encoded protein: CASSEGNRLPLMNTEAFF.

This clonotype was found a few times. V gene TRBV20-1 combines with J gene TRBJ2-7; D is tentatively TRBD1 or TRBD2 (5 bases each). The CDR3 loop spans 13 amino acids. Germline V lookup: CDR1 DFQATT, CDR2 SNEGSKA (reference sequence). The V end lost 6 bases, the J end lost 3 bases, and 15 bases lay between the germline ends. CDR3: CSARDVHNYEQYF. CDR3 coding DNA: TGCAGTGCAAGGGACGTTCACAACTACGAGCAGTACTTC.

This clonotype has more than one count but fewer than ten. J is TRBJ2-7 and V is TRBV7-3; D is perhaps TRBD2 (6 bases). The CDR3 consists of 14 residues. CDR1 and CDR2 (germline): SGHTA, FQGTGA. The germline V and J ends were trimmed by 1 base and 2 bases, with 9 bases remaining between them. CDR3 DNA sequence: TGTGCCAGCAGCTTAAACGGGGGAACCTACGAGCAGTACTTC. Its protein product is CASSLNGGTYEQYF.

The chain links TRBV29-1 to TRBJ1-5, with 7 nucleotides matching TRBD1. Germline lookup yields CDR1 SQVTM and CDR2 ANQGSEA. Trimming took 4 bases from V and 6 from J; bases not matched to a gene: 9. The CDR3 is made up of 14 amino acids. CDR3 in DNA: TGCAGCGTTGCCGAGACAGGGTGGGGTCAGCCCCAGCATTTT. Amino acid sequence: CSVAETGWGQPQHF.

The chain combines TRBV15 with TRBJ2-6; D is uncertain. The CDR3 is 16 amino acids. Germline V gene sequence: CDR1 LNHNV, CDR2 YYDKDF (reference sequence). Trimming left V 0 bases short and J 0 bases short, with 6 bases between. Here the CDR3 reads CATSRDSSSGANVLTF. CDR3 nucleotides: TGTGCCACCAGCAGAGATAGCTCCTCTGGGGCCAACGTCCTGACTTTC.

This clonotype was found many times. The V call is TRBV3-1, the J call TRBJ2-7; TRBD1 matches at 12 bases. With 2 bases clipped from V and 4 bases from J, the junction kept 3 bases outside the gene matches. The CDR3 has 15 amino acids. Germline V gene lookup returns CDR1 LGHDT and CDR2 YNNKEL (reference sequence). The CDR3 loop is CASSQSGQGAYEQYF. CDR3 nucleotide sequence: TGTGCCAGCAGCCAATCGGGACAGGGGGCATACGAGCAGTACTTC.

The chain carries TRBV14 and TRBJ2-1, with D uncertain. The V end lost 0 bases, the J end lost 10 bases, and 13 bases lay between the germline ends. Germline V gene data show CDR1 as SGHDN and CDR2 as FVKESK. The CDR3 extends over 14 amino acids. The CDR3 coding sequence is TGTGCCAGCAGCCAAGAAGTTGGAGACCTGGAGCAGTTCTTC. Translation: CASSQEVGDLEQFF.

The V and J genes are TRBV9 and TRBJ2-7; TRBD2 might be the D (6 bases). CDR1 and CDR2 (germline): SGDLS, YYNGEE. This CDR3 contains 16 residues. Trimming shortened V by 4 bases and J by 2 bases, and 19 bases separated the two germline ends. The CDR3 nucleotides are TGTGCCAGCAGCCTAGCGTCGACCCCGGGCCCCTACGAGCAGTACTTC. This encodes CASSLASTPGPYEQYF.

V usage is TRBV2 and J usage is TRBJ1-2; possibly TRBD1 for D (6 bases). V gave up 2 bases and J gave up 4 bases, with 11 bases separating them. CDR3 size: 14 residues. Germline-derived CDR1 and CDR2 are SNHLY and FYNNEI. CDR3 in amino acids: CASSEQGPGYGYTF. CDR3 coding DNA: TGTGCCAGCAGTGAACAGGGGCCAGGCTATGGCTACACCTTC.